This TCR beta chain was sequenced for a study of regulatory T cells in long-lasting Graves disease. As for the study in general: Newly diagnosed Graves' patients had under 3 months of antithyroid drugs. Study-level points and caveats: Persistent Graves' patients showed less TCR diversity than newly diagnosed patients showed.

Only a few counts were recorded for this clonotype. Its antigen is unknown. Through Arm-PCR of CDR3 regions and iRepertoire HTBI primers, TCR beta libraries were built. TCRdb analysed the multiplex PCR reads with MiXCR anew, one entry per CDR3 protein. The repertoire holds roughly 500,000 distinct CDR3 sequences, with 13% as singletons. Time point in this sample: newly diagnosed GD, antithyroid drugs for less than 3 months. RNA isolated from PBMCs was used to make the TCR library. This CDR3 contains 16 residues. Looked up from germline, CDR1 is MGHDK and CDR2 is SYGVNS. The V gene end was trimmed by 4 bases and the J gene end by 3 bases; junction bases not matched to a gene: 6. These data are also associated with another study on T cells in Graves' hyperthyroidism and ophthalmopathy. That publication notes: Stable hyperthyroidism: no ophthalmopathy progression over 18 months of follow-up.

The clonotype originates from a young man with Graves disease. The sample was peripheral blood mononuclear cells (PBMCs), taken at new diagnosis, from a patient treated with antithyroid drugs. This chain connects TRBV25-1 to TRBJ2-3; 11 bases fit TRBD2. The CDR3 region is CASSVGTSGTTDTQYF. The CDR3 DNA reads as TGTGCCAGCAGTGTAGGGACTAGCGGCACAACAGATACGCAGTATTTT.